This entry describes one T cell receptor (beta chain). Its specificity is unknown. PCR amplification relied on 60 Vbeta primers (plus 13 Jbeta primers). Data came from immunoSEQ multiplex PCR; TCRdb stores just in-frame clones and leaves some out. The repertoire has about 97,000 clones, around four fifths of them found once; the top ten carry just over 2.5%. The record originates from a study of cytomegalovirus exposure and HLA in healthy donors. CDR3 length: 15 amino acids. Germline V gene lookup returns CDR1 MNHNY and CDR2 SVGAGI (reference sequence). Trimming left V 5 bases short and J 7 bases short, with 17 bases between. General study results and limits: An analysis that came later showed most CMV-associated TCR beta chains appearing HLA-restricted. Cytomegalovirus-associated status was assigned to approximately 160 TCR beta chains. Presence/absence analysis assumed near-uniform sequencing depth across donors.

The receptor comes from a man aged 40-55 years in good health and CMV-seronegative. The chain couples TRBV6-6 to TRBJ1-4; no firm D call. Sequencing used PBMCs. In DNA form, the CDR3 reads TGTGCCAGCAGTGCGGGCCATGGGGTCGTTGAAAAACTGTTTTTT. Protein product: CASSAGHGVVEKLFF.